The subject of this entry is one TCR beta chain. What it binds is unknown. This CDR3 comprises 15 residues. V was pared by 6 bases and J by 2 bases, with 17 bases between. In germline, CDR1 is DFQATT, CDR2 SNEGSKA (reference sequence). RNA was extracted from bulk tissue without any cell sorting. Distant lung tissue was collected more than 3 cm away from the tumor edge. These data are taken from a study of tumor and adjacent non-tumor tissue in lung cancer. Study-wide results and caveats: Shorter survival was associated with higher TCR diversity in tumors. Significantly higher TCR diversity was found in tumor than normal lung.

TCRbeta libraries were built with three rounds of nested PCR, modified from ARM-PCR. TCRdb reprocessed the multiplex PCR reads with MiXCR, giving one entry per CDR3 protein. The sample includes 60,000 or so distinct CDR3 sequences, roughly 60% of them seen just once. The sample was distant non-tumor lung tissue. The chain couples TRBV20-1 to TRBJ2-1; D remains unclear. The clonotype was recovered from a man aged 70-80 years with non-small cell lung cancer. The CDR3 sequence: CSAGSYTPPYNEQFF. CDR3 DNA: TGCAGTGCGGGTAGCTACACCCCCCCCTACAATGAGCAGTTCTTC.